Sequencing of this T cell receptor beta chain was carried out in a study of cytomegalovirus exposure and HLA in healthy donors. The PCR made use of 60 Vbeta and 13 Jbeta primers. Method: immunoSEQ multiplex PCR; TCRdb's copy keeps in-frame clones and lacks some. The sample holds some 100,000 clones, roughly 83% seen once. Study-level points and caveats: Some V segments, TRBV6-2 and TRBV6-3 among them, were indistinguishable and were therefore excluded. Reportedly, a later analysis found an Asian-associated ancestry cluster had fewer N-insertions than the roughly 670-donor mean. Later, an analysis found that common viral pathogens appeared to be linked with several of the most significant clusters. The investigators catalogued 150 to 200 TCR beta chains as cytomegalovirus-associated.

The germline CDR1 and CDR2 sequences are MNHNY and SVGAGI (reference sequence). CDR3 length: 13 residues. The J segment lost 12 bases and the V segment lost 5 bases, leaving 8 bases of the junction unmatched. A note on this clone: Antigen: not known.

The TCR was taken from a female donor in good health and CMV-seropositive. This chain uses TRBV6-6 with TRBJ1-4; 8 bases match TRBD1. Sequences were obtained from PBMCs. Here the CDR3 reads CASSTGTGNQLFF. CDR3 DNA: TGTGCCAGCAGTACCGGGACAGGAAACCAACTGTTTTTT.